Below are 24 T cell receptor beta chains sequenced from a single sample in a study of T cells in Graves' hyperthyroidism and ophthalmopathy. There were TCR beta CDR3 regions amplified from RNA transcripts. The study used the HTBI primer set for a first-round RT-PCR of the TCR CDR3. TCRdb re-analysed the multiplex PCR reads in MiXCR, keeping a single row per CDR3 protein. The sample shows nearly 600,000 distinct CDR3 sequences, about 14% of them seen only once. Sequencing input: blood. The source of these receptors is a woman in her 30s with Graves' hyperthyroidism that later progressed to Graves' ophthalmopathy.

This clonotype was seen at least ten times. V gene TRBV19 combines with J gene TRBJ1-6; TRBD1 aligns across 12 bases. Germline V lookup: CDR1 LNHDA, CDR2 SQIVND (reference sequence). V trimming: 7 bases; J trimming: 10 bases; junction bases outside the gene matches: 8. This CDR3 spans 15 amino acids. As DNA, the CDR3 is TGTGCCAGTACCCTGGGACAGGGGGCTCGCTCACCCCTCCACTTT. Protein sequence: CASTLGQGARSPLHF.

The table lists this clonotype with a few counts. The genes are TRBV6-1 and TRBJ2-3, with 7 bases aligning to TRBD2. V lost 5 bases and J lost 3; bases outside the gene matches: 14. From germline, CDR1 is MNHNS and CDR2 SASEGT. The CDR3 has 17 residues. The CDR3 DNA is TGTGCCAGCAGTATCCGGGGGGTGGGGGGAGCGACAGATACGCAGTATTTT. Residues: CASSIRGVGGATDTQYF.

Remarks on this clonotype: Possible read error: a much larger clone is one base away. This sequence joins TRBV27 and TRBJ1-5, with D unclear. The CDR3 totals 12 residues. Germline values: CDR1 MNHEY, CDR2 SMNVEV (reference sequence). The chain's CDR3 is CASSFINQPQQF. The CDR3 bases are TGTGCCAGCAGTTTCATTAATCAGCCCCAGCAGTTT.

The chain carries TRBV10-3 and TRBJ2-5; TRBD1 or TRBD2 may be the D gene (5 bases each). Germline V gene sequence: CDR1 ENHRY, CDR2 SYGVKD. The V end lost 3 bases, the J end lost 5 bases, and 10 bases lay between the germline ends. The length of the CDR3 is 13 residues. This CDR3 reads CAISDRDPETQYF. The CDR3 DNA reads TGTGCCATCAGTGATAGGGACCCGGAGACCCAGTACTTC.

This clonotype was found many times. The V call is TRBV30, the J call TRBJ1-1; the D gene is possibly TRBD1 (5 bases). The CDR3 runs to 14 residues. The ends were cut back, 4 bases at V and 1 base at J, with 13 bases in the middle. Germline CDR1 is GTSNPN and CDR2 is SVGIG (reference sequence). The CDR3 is CAWNNGGGNTEAFF. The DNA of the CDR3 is TGTGCCTGGAACAACGGCGGGGGGAACACTGAAGCTTTCTTT.

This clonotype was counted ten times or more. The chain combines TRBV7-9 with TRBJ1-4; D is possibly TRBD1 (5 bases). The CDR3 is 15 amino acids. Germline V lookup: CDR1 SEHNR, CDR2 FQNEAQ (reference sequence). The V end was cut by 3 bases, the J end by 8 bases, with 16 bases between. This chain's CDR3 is CASSFSGQGGEKLFF. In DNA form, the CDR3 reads TGTGCCAGCAGCTTCTCAGGGCAGGGCGGAGAAAAACTGTTTTTT.

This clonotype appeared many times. CDR3 residues: CASNLAGGNTEAFF. CDR3 nucleotides: TGTGCCAGCAATTTGGCAGGTGGGAACACTGAAGCTTTCTTT. The chain couples TRBV27 to TRBJ1-1, with D hard to call. V was trimmed by 7 bases and J by 1 base, leaving 13 bases between them. The germline V gene encodes CDR1 MNHEY and CDR2 SMNVEV (reference sequence). The CDR3 is 14 amino acids.

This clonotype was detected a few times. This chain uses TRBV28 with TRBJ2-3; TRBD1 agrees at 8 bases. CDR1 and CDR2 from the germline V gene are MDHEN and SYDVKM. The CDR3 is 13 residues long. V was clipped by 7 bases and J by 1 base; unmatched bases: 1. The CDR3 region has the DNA TGTGCCAGCATACAGGGGGGCACAGATACGCAGTATTTT. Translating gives CASIQGGTDTQYF.

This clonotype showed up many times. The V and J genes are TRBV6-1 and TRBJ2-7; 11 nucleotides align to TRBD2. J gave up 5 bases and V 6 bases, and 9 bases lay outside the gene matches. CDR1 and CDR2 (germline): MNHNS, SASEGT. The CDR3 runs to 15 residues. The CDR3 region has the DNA TGTGCCAGCAGCCCCAATCTAGCGGGAGGAAACGAGCAGTACTTC. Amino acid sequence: CASSPNLAGGNEQYF.

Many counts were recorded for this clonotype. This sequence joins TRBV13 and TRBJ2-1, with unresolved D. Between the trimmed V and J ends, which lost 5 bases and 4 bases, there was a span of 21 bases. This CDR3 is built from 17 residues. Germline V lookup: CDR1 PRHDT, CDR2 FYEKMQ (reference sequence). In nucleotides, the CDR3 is TGTGCCAGCAGCCCTTATACTGGTCTGCCCGAGTACAATGAGCAGTTCTTC. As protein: CASSPYTGLPEYNEQFF.

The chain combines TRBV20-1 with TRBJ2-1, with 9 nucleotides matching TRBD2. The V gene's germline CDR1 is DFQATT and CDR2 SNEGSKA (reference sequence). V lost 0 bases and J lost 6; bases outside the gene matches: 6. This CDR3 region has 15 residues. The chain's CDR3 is CSARDLAGKPNEQFF. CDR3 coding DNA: TGCAGTGCTAGAGATCTAGCGGGAAAACCCAATGAGCAGTTCTTC.

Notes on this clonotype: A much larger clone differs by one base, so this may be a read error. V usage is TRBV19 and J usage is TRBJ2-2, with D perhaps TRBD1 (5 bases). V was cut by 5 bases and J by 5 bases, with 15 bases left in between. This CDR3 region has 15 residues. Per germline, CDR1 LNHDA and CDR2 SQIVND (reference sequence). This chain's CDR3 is CASSGAVWETGELFF. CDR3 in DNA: TGTGCCAGTAGTGGGGCAGTGTGGGAAACCGGGGAGCTGTTTTTT.

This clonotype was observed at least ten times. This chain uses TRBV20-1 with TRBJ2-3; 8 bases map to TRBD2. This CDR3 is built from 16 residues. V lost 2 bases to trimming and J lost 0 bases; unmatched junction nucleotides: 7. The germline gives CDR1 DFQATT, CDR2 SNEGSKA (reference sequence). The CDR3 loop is CSARPRGRFSTDTQYF. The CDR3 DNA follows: TGCAGTGCTAGACCCCGCGGGAGGTTTAGCACAGATACGCAGTATTTT.

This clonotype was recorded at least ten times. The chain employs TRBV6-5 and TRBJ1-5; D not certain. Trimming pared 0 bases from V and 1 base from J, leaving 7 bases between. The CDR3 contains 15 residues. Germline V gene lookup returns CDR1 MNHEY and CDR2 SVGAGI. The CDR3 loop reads CASSYSGNSNQPQHF. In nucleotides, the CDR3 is TGTGCCAGCAGTTACTCGGGAAACAGCAATCAGCCCCAGCATTTT.

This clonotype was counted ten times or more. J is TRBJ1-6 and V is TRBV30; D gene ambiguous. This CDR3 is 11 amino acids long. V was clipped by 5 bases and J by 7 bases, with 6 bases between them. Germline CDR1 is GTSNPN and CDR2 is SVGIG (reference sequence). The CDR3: CAWGENSPLHF. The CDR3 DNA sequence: TGTGCCTGGGGAGAAAATTCACCCCTCCACTTT.

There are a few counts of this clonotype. The CDR3 DNA reads TGTGCCAGTAGTATAGGGGTCTCTGGGGCCAACGTCCTGACTTTC. It yields the protein CASSIGVSGANVLTF. The V call is TRBV19, the J call TRBJ2-6; unclear D gene. The CDR3 length is 15 residues. Trimming took off 1 base at V and 0 bases at J, with 4 bases between the two ends. In germline, CDR1 is LNHDA, CDR2 SQIVND (reference sequence).

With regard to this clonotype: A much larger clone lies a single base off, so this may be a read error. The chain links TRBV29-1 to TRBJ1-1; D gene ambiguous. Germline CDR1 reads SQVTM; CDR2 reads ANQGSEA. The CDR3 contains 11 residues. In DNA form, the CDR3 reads TGCAGCGTCGCAAGGGTTACTGAAGCTCTCTTT. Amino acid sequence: CSVARVTEALF.

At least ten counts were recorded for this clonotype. The CDR3 DNA reads as TGTGCCAGCAGCCAAAGGGCGTCAGCTAACTATGGCTACACCTTC. Amino acid sequence: CASSQRASANYGYTF. This chain links TRBV16 with TRBJ1-2; no firm D call. CDR3 size: 15 residues. V dropped 2 bases and J dropped 0 bases, with 10 bases sitting between them. Germline V gives CDR1 KGHSY, CDR2 FQNENV.

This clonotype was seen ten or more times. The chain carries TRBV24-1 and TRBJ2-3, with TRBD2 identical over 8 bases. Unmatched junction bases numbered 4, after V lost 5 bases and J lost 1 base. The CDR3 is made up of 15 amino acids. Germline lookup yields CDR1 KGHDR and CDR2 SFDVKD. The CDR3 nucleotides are TGTGCCACCAGTGCTACTAGCGGACGCACAGATACGCAGTATTTT. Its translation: CATSATSGRTDTQYF.

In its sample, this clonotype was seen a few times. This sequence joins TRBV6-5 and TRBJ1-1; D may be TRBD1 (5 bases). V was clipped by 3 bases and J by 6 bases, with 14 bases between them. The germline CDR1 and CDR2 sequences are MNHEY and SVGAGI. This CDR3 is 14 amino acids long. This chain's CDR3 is CASSYSGTLAEAFF. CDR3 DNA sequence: TGTGCCAGCAGTTATTCAGGGACGCTCGCTGAAGCTTTCTTT.

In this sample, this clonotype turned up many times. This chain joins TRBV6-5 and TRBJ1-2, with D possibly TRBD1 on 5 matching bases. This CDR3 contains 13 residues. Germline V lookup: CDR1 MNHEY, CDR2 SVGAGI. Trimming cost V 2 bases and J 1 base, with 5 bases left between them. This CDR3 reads CASSYQGNYGYTF. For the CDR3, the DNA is TGTGCCAGCAGTTACCAGGGTAACTATGGCTACACCTTC.

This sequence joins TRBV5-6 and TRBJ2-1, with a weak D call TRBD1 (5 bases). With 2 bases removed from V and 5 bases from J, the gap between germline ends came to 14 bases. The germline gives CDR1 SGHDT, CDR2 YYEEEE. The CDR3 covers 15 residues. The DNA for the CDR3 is TGTGCCAGCAGCTTACCCGACAGAGACAACAATGAGCAGTTCTTC. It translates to CASSLPDRDNNEQFF. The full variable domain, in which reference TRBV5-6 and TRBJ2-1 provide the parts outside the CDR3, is DAGVTQSPTHLIKTRGQQVTLRCSPKSGHDTVSWYQQALGQGPQFIFQYYEEEERQRGNFPDRFSGHQFPNYSSELNVNALLLGDSALYLCASSLPDRDNNEQFFGPGTRLTVL.

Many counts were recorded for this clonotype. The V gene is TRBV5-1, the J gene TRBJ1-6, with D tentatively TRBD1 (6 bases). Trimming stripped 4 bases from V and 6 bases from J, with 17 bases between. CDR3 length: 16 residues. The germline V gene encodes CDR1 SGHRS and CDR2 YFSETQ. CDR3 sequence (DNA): TGCGCCAGCAGCCCTGGTGGGGGGCCAGTTAATTCACCCCTCCACTTT. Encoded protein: CASSPGGGPVNSPLHF. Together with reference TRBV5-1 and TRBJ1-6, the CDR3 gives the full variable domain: KAGVTQTPRYLIKTRGQQVTLSCSPISGHRSVSWYQQTPGQGLQFLFEYFSETQRNKGNFPGRFSGRQFSNSRSEMNVSTLELGDSALYLCASSPGGGPVNSPLHFGNGTRLTVT.

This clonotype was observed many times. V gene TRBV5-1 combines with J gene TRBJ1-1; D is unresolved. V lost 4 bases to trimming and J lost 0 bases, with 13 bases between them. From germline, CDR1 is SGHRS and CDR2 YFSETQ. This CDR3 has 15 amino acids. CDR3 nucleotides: TGCGCCAGCAGCCTCTTACCTAGTATGAACACTGAAGCTTTCTTT. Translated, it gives CASSLLPSMNTEAFF.